This T cell receptor (beta chain) was sequenced for a study of T-cell memory formation after mild COVID-19. Germline-derived CDR1 and CDR2 are ENHRY and SYGVKD. The V and J ends lost 4 bases and 2 bases, in that order; junction bases with no gene match: 5. The CDR3 is 16 amino acids. Constant-segment primers served in 5'RACE that generated TCR alpha and TCR beta cDNA libraries bearing sample barcodes and UMIs. MiXCR was run by TCRdb on the 5' RACE reads, yielding one entry per CDR3 protein. The sample has approximately 350,000 distinct CDR3 sequences, around 27% seen once; the top ten hold approximately 13%. Study-level results: SARS-CoV-2 specificity of second-wave clones peaking day 37 was unconfirmed.

Concerning this clonotype: Its antigen is unknown.

The sequence derives from an adult woman who had mild COVID-19 (a few samples of this study predate the infection). Cell type and time point are not known. The rearrangement uses TRBV10-3 and TRBJ1-5, with 10 bases identical to TRBD1. The sample was PBMCs or a T cell subset sorted from them (not recorded which). CDR3 amino acids: CAISGTGGIGNQPQHF. CDR3 DNA: TGTGCCATCAGTGGGACAGGGGGGATTGGCAATCAGCCCCAGCATTTT.